The TCR beta chain described here comes from a study of shared clonotypes between healthy human individuals (dated by TCRdb to between 2020 and 2021). Background on the whole study: The cohort comprised two women and a few men aged 18 to 49 years. To estimate repertoire size and how much clonotype sharing occurs between individuals, the study deeply sequenced the blood TCR repertoires of a handful of healthy adults. For each donor, three plates each were used for CD4 naive and CD4 memory, two plates were used for CD8 naive, and one plate was used for CD8 memory. Leukapheresis yielded between about 0.85 and 10 billion PBMCs per donor. Libraries were prepared and TCR repertoires were sequenced by different laboratories using diverse techniques, in order to increase sequencing depth and limit assay-specific biases. Beyond this particular receptor, the publication reports: Only blood was sampled, and tissue TCR repertoires likely differ from those in blood. Even with the large sequencing depth, rarefaction of the sorted-subset datasets indicated that sequencing was incomplete. Because the study included a small number of donors, the genetic and exposure-history diversity represented was limited. Sharing across several donors was observed for around 5% of naive CD4, less than 4% of naive CD8, 2.3% of memory CD4, and about 0.4% of memory CD8 clonotypes. Pairwise subsampling led to the expectation that sequencing depth would affect the degree of clonotype sharing among donors. Naive subsets generally had larger estimated clonotype richness than memory subsets. Compared with non-shared clonotypes, the clonotypes found in all four sorted-subset donors had higher generation probabilities.

Donors were healthy HIV-negative adults with no recently reported acute infections or vaccinations. Every donor was a Caucasian adult living in Nashville, Tennessee, USA. CD4+ T cells were enriched by magnetic negative selection, after which naive cells were positively selected on CD45RA and the negative fraction was taken as the memory subset. Blood was obtained by leukapheresis, after which PBMCs were separated by Ficoll-Histopaque density gradient centrifugation and cryopreserved in liquid nitrogen vapor phase. Analytical flow cytometry was used to check the purity and quantity of each magnetically sorted T cell population. Genomic DNA was isolated from each sorted fraction and quantified by UV absorbance on a Nanodrop 2000c. Using the deep immunoSEQ assay, multiplex PCR amplified TCR CDR3 regions from genomic DNA. Extracted genomic DNA from each cell subset was distributed evenly across all wells of several immunoSEQ 96-well plates, and each plate was treated as a replicate. For sorted subsets, 200 to 250 ng of genomic DNA, equivalent to some 30,000 T cell genomes, went into each replicate PCR. Purified libraries were quantified with a Qubit 3.0 fluorometer, sized on a Bioanalyzer 2100, and re-quantified with the KAPA Library Quantification kit. Every immunoSEQ 96-well plate was sequenced on a dedicated single-read 150-cycle Illumina NextSeq 550 flow cell. The study's processing was this. Because the immunoSEQ output included only junctional sequences and no quality scores, the filtering could not be the same as the filtering used for full-length reads. Sequences were annotated with PyIR, a Python wrapper for IgBLAST v1.9, and V/J genes and CDR3 were assigned using IMGT germline references. Reads were filtered out if the reads had weak V/J assignments (E-value above 1e-6), no CDR3, stop codons, out-of-frame junctions, or ambiguous translated residues. V3J clonotypes were defined by identical inferred V gene, J gene, and CDR3 amino acid sequence. Percentage overlap between repertoires was computed as shared unique clonotypes divided by the size of the smaller repertoire. Three approaches were used to assess repertoire richness: RTK rarefaction, the Chao1 estimator, and Recon v2.1 estimates of unobserved clonotypes. Generation probabilities for all TCRbeta clonotypes obtained by the gDNA method from several donors were computed using OLGA. Held by TCRdb, this immuneACCESS table contains in-frame sequences only and omits some clones. Under half of the omission traces to an unresolved V gene where checked; the cause of the rest is unknown. From that table come the V and J calls and clone size; the DNA was used to work out D and trimming. The sample table lists around 2.5 million clones, roughly 93% of them with a count of one. The ten most abundant clones make up roughly 0.39% of the sample.

Turning to this clone: The antigen this receptor binds is unknown. No much larger clone is present one base from it, and per-base qualities are unavailable.

The TCR originated in a young man in good health. Some clones in this sample may be carry-over from other donors' samples. The sequencing input was naive CD4+ T cells from PBMCs. The cell subset or site label here, explained by the study, means: CD45RA+ positively selected.

CDR3 reads: CASRWTGSTDTQYF. The DNA reads TGTGCCAGCCGATGGACAGGTAGCACAGATACGCAGTATTTT. Recombination connected TRBV6-6 to TRBJ2-3; TRBD1 lines up with 7 middle nucleotides. Trimming accounts for 8 bases at V and 0 bases at J, while the number of junction bases matched to no gene is 5. CDR1 MNHNY and CDR2 SVGAGI were looked up in the germline V gene (reference sequence). Inclusive of the bounding cysteine and phenylalanine, the CDR3 is 14 residues long. The CDR3 DNA has 42 bases and is translated from base 1.